At least ten counts were recorded for the clone carrying this TCR beta chain. The sample belongs to a study of blood T cells in healthy people across ages. Primed by a sample-barcoded 5' primer and a J-beta primer mix, a second PCR proceeded for 7 to 11 cycles. TCRdb re-derived calls from the 5' RACE reads in MiXCR, one entry per CDR3 protein. The sample yields about 770,000 distinct CDR3 sequences, about 42% seen once. Trimming shortened V by 3 bases and J by 4 bases, and 16 bases separated the two germline ends. The germline gives CDR1 PRHDT, CDR2 FYEKMQ (reference sequence). CDR3 length: 15 residues.

This sequence joins TRBV13 and TRBJ2-7; D remains unclear. This sequence was found in a man aged 55 to 69 in good health. Input material: blood. This CDR3 reads CASSLADGGFYEQYF. The DNA of the CDR3 is TGTGCCAGCAGCTTGGCCGACGGTGGGTTTTACGAGCAGTACTTC.